The 28 T cell receptor beta chains given below trace back to one sample, sequenced in a study of cytomegalovirus exposure and HLA in healthy donors. The PCR employed 60 Vbeta primers together with 13 Jbeta primers. TCRdb's table, derived via immunoSEQ multiplex PCR, lists solely in-frame clones and lacks some. Of about 100,000 clones listed, more than 65% are singletons. Sequenced input: PBMCs. The receptors come from a male donor in good health and CMV-seronegative.

The V and J genes are TRBV2 and TRBJ2-7, with TRBD2 matching 10 bases. This CDR3 contains 17 residues. The junction had 11 bases not matched to a gene; V was cut back by 2 bases and J by 4 bases. Germline V lookup: CDR1 SNHLY, CDR2 FYNNEI. The CDR3 protein is CASSEWLAGVSGYEQYF. The CDR3 region has the DNA TGTGCCAGCAGTGAATGGCTAGCGGGAGTGTCAGGGTACGAGCAGTACTTC.

The CDR3 bases are TGCAGCGTTGAAGACCGGGACATCAACTACGAGCAGTACTTC. Translation: CSVEDRDINYEQYF. V gene TRBV29-1 combines with J gene TRBJ2-7; maybe TRBD1 (6 bases). The CDR3 spans 14 residues. Germline loops: CDR1 SQVTM, CDR2 ANQGSEA. Trimming pared 0 bases from V and 3 bases from J, leaving 12 bases between.

This chain uses TRBV2 with TRBJ2-7; TRBD1 aligns across 7 bases. CDR1 SNHLY and CDR2 FYNNEI come from the germline V gene. CDR3 length: 15 amino acids. The trim removed 2 bases at V and 4 bases at J, leaving 8 bases unmatched. The CDR3 sequence: CASSERSGGVYEQYF. The CDR3 DNA sequence: TGTGCCAGCAGTGAAAGGTCAGGGGGTGTGTACGAGCAGTACTTC.

The rearrangement joins TRBV6-1 to TRBJ2-7, with D unresolved. The CDR3 sequence is 13 residues long. The ends were cut back, 2 bases at V and 1 base at J, with 6 bases in the middle. Germline V gene sequence: CDR1 MNHNS, CDR2 SASEGT. The CDR3 reads CASSESRSYEQYF. The CDR3 coding sequence is TGTGCCAGCAGTGAATCTCGTTCCTACGAGCAGTACTTC.

The gene calls are TRBV2 and TRBJ1-2; D is ambiguous. The CDR3 extends over 13 amino acids. Germline-derived CDR1 and CDR2 are SNHLY and FYNNEI. V lost 2 bases to trimming and J lost 6 bases, with 10 bases between them. CDR3 DNA: TGTGCCAGCAGTGAAAGAGGGTCAGATGGCTACACCTTC. Amino acid sequence: CASSERGSDGYTF. The full variable domain, with the rest looked up from reference TRBV2 and TRBJ1-2, is EPEVTQTPSHQVTQMGQEVILRCVPISNHLYFYWYRQILGQKVEFLVSFYNNEISEKSEIFDDQFSVERPDGSNFTLKIRSTKLEDSAMYFCASSERGSDGYTFGSGTRLTVV.

Only a few counts were recorded for this clone. This chain joins TRBV14 and TRBJ2-7, with TRBD1 identical over 7 bases. Germline V gives CDR1 SGHDN, CDR2 FVKESK. The CDR3 contains 15 residues. Trimming cost V 5 bases and J 1 base; bases outside gene matches: 8. The CDR3 is CASSSDRERSYEQYF. CDR3 bases: TGTGCCAGCAGCTCAGACAGGGAACGGTCCTACGAGCAGTACTTC. Combining the CDR3 with reference TRBV14 and TRBJ2-7 gives the whole variable domain EAGVTQFPSHSVIEKGQTVTLRCDPISGHDNLYWYRRVMGKEIKFLLHFVKESKQDESGMPNNRFLAERTGGTYSTLKVQPAELEDSGVYFCASSSDRERSYEQYFGPGTRLTVT.

The chain combines TRBV27 with TRBJ2-7; perhaps TRBD1 as D (5 bases). Trimming left V 5 bases short and J 1 base short, with 12 bases between. The CDR3 is 14 amino acids. Germline values: CDR1 MNHEY, CDR2 SMNVEV (reference sequence). The DNA of the CDR3 is TGTGCCAGCAGTCCGTTCTCAGGGTCCTACGAGCAGTACTTC. The encoded protein is CASSPFSGSYEQYF.

Concerning this clone: Other DNA sequences in this sample translate to the same CDR3. The J gene is TRBJ1-2, the V gene TRBV18; TRBD1 might be the D (5 bases). V lost 6 bases, J lost 1 base, and 6 bases lay in between. Per the germline V gene, CDR1 is KGHSH and CDR2 is LQKENI. CDR3 size: 12 residues. CDR3 residues: CASSDNNYGYTF. The CDR3 DNA is TGTGCCAGCTCGGACAATAACTATGGCTACACCTTC.

The chain recombines TRBV4-1 with TRBJ1-3; no clear D gene. CDR3 length equals 15 residues. Trimming took 4 bases from V and 4 from J, leaving 14 bases between them. Germline assignment: CDR1 MGHRA and CDR2 YSYEKL. The CDR3 bases are TGCGCCAGCAGCCCCCGCGGGTCCTCGGGAAACACCATATATTTT. Translated, it gives CASSPRGSSGNTIYF.

Remarks on this clone: The identical CDR3 is also encoded by other nucleotide sequences in the sample. The rearrangement links TRBV27 to TRBJ2-3; the match to TRBD2 covers 9 bases. V lost 4 bases to trimming and J lost 3 bases; unmatched junction nucleotides: 5. The CDR3 is 15 amino acids. Germline loops: CDR1 MNHEY, CDR2 SMNVEV (reference sequence). CDR3 sequence: CASSSPLAGTDTQYF. In DNA form, the CDR3 reads TGTGCCAGCAGTTCCCCGCTAGCGGGGACAGATACGCAGTATTTT.

This clone was recorded only once. The CDR3 DNA is TGTGCCAGCAGCTCTTACAGGGGGAATCAGCCCCAGCATTTT. It encodes CASSSYRGNQPQHF. The rearrangement joins TRBV5-8 to TRBJ1-5; 8 bases line up with TRBD1. With 3 bases clipped from V and 4 bases from J, the junction kept 3 bases outside the gene matches. This CDR3 has 14 amino acids. Germline lookup yields CDR1 SGHTS and CDR2 YDEGEE.

This clone was counted once. The CDR3 spells CASSLQMGGVEQYF. The CDR3 DNA follows: TGTGCCAGCAGTTTACAGATGGGCGGGGTCGAGCAGTACTTC. This chain connects TRBV27 to TRBJ2-7; the D gene is possibly TRBD2 (6 bases). V lost 2 bases, J lost 6 bases, and 14 bases lay in between. The germline CDR1 and CDR2 sequences are MNHEY and SMNVEV (reference sequence). The CDR3 extends over 14 amino acids.

The chain couples TRBV4-1 to TRBJ2-2; TRBD2 matches 10 bases. The trim removed 2 bases at V and 7 bases at J, leaving 10 bases unmatched. This CDR3 is 17 amino acids long. CDR1 and CDR2 (germline): MGHRA, YSYEKL. The CDR3 sequence is CASSQFTSGINSGELFF. In DNA form, the CDR3 reads TGCGCCAGCAGCCAATTTACTAGCGGGATAAATAGCGGGGAGCTGTTTTTT.

The rearrangement uses TRBV28 and TRBJ1-1; a possible D gene is TRBD1 (6 bases). Trimming removed 4 bases at V and 2 bases at J, with 11 bases between. CDR3 size: 14 residues. Germline V gene lookup returns CDR1 MDHEN and CDR2 SYDVKM. CDR3 protein: CASSSGTLNTEAFF. The DNA for the CDR3 is TGTGCCAGCAGTTCCGGGACATTAAACACTGAAGCTTTCTTT.

V and J are TRBV25-1 and TRBJ1-1, with TRBD1 as a possible D gene (6 bases). Germline V gene sequence: CDR1 MGHDK, CDR2 SYGVNS. This CDR3 comprises 14 residues. Trimming cost V 1 base and J 3 bases, with 9 bases left between them. The CDR3, as DNA: TGTGCCAGCAGTGAATTCGGGACACACACTGAAGCTTTCTTT. Its protein product is CASSEFGTHTEAFF.

The chain uses TRBV2 and TRBJ1-2; TRBD1 is a possible D gene (6 bases). The length of the CDR3 is 14 residues. From germline, CDR1 is SNHLY and CDR2 FYNNEI. V lost 6 bases to trimming and J lost 8 bases, with 19 bases between them. The CDR3 region is CASRVQGPGEGYTF. The CDR3 bases are TGTGCCAGCAGGGTTCAGGGGCCTGGGGAGGGCTACACCTTC.

V is TRBV29-1 and J is TRBJ1-2; D may be TRBD1 (5 bases). Deletions cut 5 bases from V and 4 bases from J, with 11 bases between. Germline lookup yields CDR1 SQVTM and CDR2 ANQGSEA. There are 12 residues in the CDR3. The CDR3 region is CSVSMTAYGYTF. The CDR3 DNA reads as TGCAGCGTTTCCATGACAGCCTATGGCTACACCTTC. Full variable domain (rest looked up from reference TRBV29-1 and TRBJ1-2): SAVISQKPSRDICQRGTSLTIQCQVDSQVTMMFWYRQQPGQSLTLIATANQGSEATYESGFVIDKFPISRPNLTFSTLTVSNMSPEDSSIYLCSVSMTAYGYTFGSGTRLTVV.

The rearrangement joins TRBV25-1 to TRBJ2-5; TRBD2 agrees at 10 bases. The J call could be wrong; TRBJ2-7 is a better fit for the DNA end. This CDR3 region has 16 residues. The germline V gene encodes CDR1 MGHDK and CDR2 SYGVNS. The CDR3 DNA sequence: TGTGCCAGCAGTGATGATGTGCTAGCGGGAGTTGACGAGCAGTACTTC. Residues: CASSDDVLAGVDEQYF.

The chain couples TRBV9 to TRBJ2-7; 13 nucleotides match TRBD2. The CDR3 spans 15 residues. J gave up 6 bases and V 4 bases, and 7 bases lay outside the gene matches. The germline CDR1 and CDR2 sequences are SGDLS and YYNGEE. DNA for the CDR3: TGTGCCAGCAGCATCGGACTAGCGGGAGCCGGCGAGCAGTACTTC. Translating it yields CASSIGLAGAGEQYF.

The genes are TRBV18 and TRBJ2-1; D might be TRBD1 (5 bases). Trimming took 6 bases from V and 4 from J, leaving 19 bases between them. The CDR3 has 16 residues. Germline V gene lookup returns CDR1 KGHSH and CDR2 LQKENI. CDR3 sequence reads: CASSLQGPPLYNEQFF. CDR3 sequence (DNA): TGTGCCAGCTCCCTCCAGGGTCCCCCCCTTTACAATGAGCAGTTCTTC.

CDR3 nucleotide sequence: TGTGCCAGCAGCAAGATCAACACAGGGATCTCCTACGAGCAGTACTTC. Translating gives CASSKINTGISYEQYF. The V and J genes are TRBV27 and TRBJ2-7, with a tentative D call TRBD1 (6 bases). Germline V CDR1 and CDR2: MNHEY, SMNVEV (reference sequence). The CDR3 is 16 amino acids. The V and J ends lost 6 bases and 0 bases respectively, with 18 bases between them.

The sample holds a few counts of this clone. The chain carries TRBV7-2 and TRBJ2-2, with 14 nucleotides matching TRBD2. In germline, CDR1 is SGHTA, CDR2 FQGNSA. The CDR3 is 17 residues long. Trimming took 2 bases from V and 6 from J; bases not matched to a gene: 5. The CDR3 sequence is CASSLRPGLAGAGELFF. The CDR3 DNA is TGTGCCAGCAGCTTAAGGCCGGGACTAGCGGGAGCCGGGGAGCTGTTTTTT.

V is TRBV9 and J is TRBJ2-6, with D possibly being TRBD2 (6 bases). Germline CDR1 reads SGDLS; CDR2 reads YYNGEE. This CDR3 region has 18 residues. V shed 0 bases and J shed 2 bases, with 15 bases lying between them. The CDR3 here is CASSVGHLGGAGANVLTF. The DNA for the CDR3 is TGTGCCAGCAGCGTAGGTCATTTGGGGGGAGCTGGGGCCAACGTCCTGACTTTC.

CDR3 residues: CASSQPGLEATGELFF. The CDR3 DNA follows: TGTGCCAGCAGCCAACCGGGACTAGAGGCAACCGGGGAGCTGTTTTTT. This chain connects TRBV4-2 to TRBJ2-2; TRBD2 aligns across 8 bases. The V segment lost 2 bases and the J segment 5 bases; nucleotides outside the gene matches: 7. This CDR3 spans 16 amino acids. The V gene's germline CDR1 is LGHNA and CDR2 YNFKEQ.

The chain combines TRBV19 with TRBJ2-5, with 8 positions matching TRBD2. This CDR3 is 15 amino acids long. Germline values: CDR1 LNHDA, CDR2 SQIVND (reference sequence). J was trimmed by 5 bases and V by 5 bases; bases with no gene match: 10. CDR3 DNA sequence: TGTGCCAGTAGTCGGATCGGGAGGGCGGAGGAGACCCAGTACTTC. Translating gives CASSRIGRAEETQYF.

The chain recombines TRBV6-1 with TRBJ1-5; 7 positions match TRBD1. V dropped 1 base and J dropped 6; count of bases not matched to a gene: 6. Per germline, CDR1 MNHNS and CDR2 SASEGT. CDR3 length: 15 residues. In DNA, the CDR3 is TGTGCCAGCAGTGAAGGGGGCAGGGGGGCTCAGCCCCAGCATTTT. Its translation is CASSEGGRGAQPQHF.

The genes are TRBV25-1 and TRBJ1-2; 8 bases match TRBD1. Germline V CDR1 and CDR2: MGHDK, SYGVNS. The junction had 7 bases not matched to a gene; V was cut back by 1 base and J by 3 bases. This CDR3 spans 16 amino acids. The CDR3 reads CASSEWGDRGDYGYTF. DNA for the CDR3: TGTGCCAGCAGTGAATGGGGAGACAGGGGTGACTATGGCTACACCTTC.

J is TRBJ1-1 and V is TRBV5-1; no clear D. This CDR3 spans 14 amino acids. Per germline, CDR1 SGHRS and CDR2 YFSETQ. Trimming stripped 0 bases from V and 1 base from J, with 7 bases between. In DNA, the CDR3 is TGCGCCAGCAGCTTGGGGAGTTCGAACACTGAAGCTTTCTTT. Translated: CASSLGSSNTEAFF.